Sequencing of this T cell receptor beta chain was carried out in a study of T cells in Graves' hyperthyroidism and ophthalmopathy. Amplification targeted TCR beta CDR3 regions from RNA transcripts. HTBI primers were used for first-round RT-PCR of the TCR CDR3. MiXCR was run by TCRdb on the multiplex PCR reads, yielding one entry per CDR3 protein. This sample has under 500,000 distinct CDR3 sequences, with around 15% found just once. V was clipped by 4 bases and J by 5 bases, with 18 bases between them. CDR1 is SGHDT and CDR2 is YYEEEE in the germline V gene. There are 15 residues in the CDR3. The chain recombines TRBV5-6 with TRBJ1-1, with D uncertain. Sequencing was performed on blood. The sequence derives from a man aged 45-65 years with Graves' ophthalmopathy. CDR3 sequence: CASSPIGQVRTEAFF. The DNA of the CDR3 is TGTGCCAGCAGCCCGATTGGGCAGGTTAGAACTGAAGCTTTCTTT. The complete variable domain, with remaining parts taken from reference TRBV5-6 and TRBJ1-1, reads DAGVTQSPTHLIKTRGQQVTLRCSPKSGHDTVSWYQQALGQGPQFIFQYYEEEERQRGNFPDRFSGHQFPNYSSELNVNALLLGDSALYLCASSPIGQVRTEAFFGQGTRLTVV.